The rows below give T cell receptor beta chains drawn from one sample of a study of blood T cell repertoires in COVID-19. Repertoires were generated with immunoSEQ multiplex PCR, while TCRdb's copy carries only in-frame clones and drops some. Counted here are 150,000 to 200,000 clones, approximately 86% occurring once; the ten biggest clones make up approximately 2.3%. The sequencing sample was made of peripheral blood. These receptors came from an older man with active or convalescent COVID-19. CDR3s include the opening cysteine and the closing phenylalanine or tryptophan. The D gene is left open where the match is weak. Size values are once, few and many counts, or a class for expanded clones, and some rows have none.

abundance	v_gene	j_gene	d_gene	CDR3nt	CDR3aa
.	TRBV6-1	TRBJ1-3	.	TGTGCCAGCAGTGGGATGACACGACGGTCTGGAAACACCATATATTTT	CASSGMTRRSGNTIYF
.	TRBV20-1	TRBJ2-5	.	TGCAGTCCCCGGAGTGGAGAGACCCAGTACTTC	CSPRSGETQYF
.	TRBV6-2/TRBV6-3	TRBJ2-6	TRBD2	TGTGCCAGCAGTTACTCGGCCGGCTCGGGAGGATCTGGGGCCAACGTCCTGACTTTC	CASSYSAGSGGSGANVLTF
.	TRBV27	TRBJ1-2	.	TGTGCCAGCAGTTTTCGGGGATCGGAGGGCTACACCTTC	CASSFRGSEGYTF
.	TRBV6-6	TRBJ1-5	.	TGTGCCAGCGATCCCGGGGGGACGTTGAGCAATCAGCCCCAGCATTTT	CASDPGGTLSNQPQHF
.	TRBV7-8	TRBJ2-6	.	TGTGCCAGCAGTTCAGGGTCCGGGGCCAACGTCCTGACTTTC	CASSSGSGANVLTF
once	TRBV28	TRBJ2-3	.	TGTGCCAGCAGTTTTCAGCGGCATACGCAGTATTTT	CASSFQRHTQYF
.	TRBV28	TRBJ2-3	TRBD1	TGTGCCAGTCAGGACAGGGCCACTAGCACAGATACGCAGTATTTT	CASQDRATSTDTQYF
.	TRBV9	TRBJ2-3	.	TGTGCCAGCAGCTCCGGGACTCTCGATCTTGGTACGCAGTATTTT	CASSSGTLDLGTQYF
few	TRBV27	TRBJ1-1	.	TGTGCCAGCAGTGCAGGGGTAAGTTTCACTGAAGCTTTCTTT	CASSAGVSFTEAFF